This T cell receptor beta chain was retrieved from a study of beta chain features in type 1 diabetes. This clone was picked up a small number of times. No antigen is known for it. Findings of the study overall: Significant though moderate, a shortening of TCRB CDR3s appeared in all four CD4+ subsets of Type 1 diabetes patients.

The study reverse transcribed the entire isolated RNA, so it sequenced expressed TCRB transcripts. Some clones are missing from TCRdb's copy, which holds only in-frame ones; the method was immunoSEQ multiplex PCR. The profile shows more than 350,000 clones, more than 9.5% of them singletons. What was sequenced was naive CD4+ T cells from blood. The receptor was isolated from a young woman in good health.

The CDR3 sequence is CASSQLPGQGYEQYF. The CDR3 coding sequence is TGCGCCAGCAGCCAACTACCGGGACAGGGCTACGAGCAGTACTTC. The V gene is TRBV4-3, the J gene TRBJ2-7, with 9 bases matching TRBD1. V gave up 2 bases and J gave up 3 bases; unmatched junction bases: 5. The CDR3 is 15 residues long. The germline CDR1 and CDR2 sequences are LGHNA and YSLEER.